Listed below are T cell receptor beta chains from one sample, sequenced in a study of vaccination effects on CD4 cells after COVID-19. Which antigens these TCRs recognize remains unknown. Sequencing used immunoSEQ multiplex PCR; TCRdb keeps in-frame clones, though not all of them. This sample has about 74,000 clones; around 77% occur once, and the top ten carry about 1.9%. This sample comprised CD4+ T cells from PBMCs cultured without peptide, obtained before COVID-19 vaccination. The receptors here all came from a human donor who received a COVID-19 vaccine. Both conserved end residues are part of each CDR3. Fields, in order: V gene, J gene, D gene, clone size, CDR3 protein, CDR3 DNA. A D gene is named only where the DNA matches it firmly. Clone size is shown for a subset of rows, as once, few, many or a class of expanded clone.

v_gene: TRBV4-1
j_gene: TRBJ1-3
d_gene: TRBD1
abundance: .
CDR3aa: CASSHGGWDRAGGNTIYF
CDR3nt: TGCGCCAGCAGCCATGGAGGGTGGGACAGGGCAGGGGGAAACACCATATATTTT

v_gene: TRBV12-5
j_gene: TRBJ1-1
d_gene: .
abundance: few
CDR3aa: CASGSSSGVGNTEAFF
CDR3nt: TGTGCTAGTGGTTCCTCGTCAGGGGTTGGGAACACTGAAGCTTTCTTT

v_gene: TRBV18
j_gene: TRBJ1-1
d_gene: .
abundance: .
CDR3aa: CASSRGNAGHTEAFF
CDR3nt: TGTGCCAGCTCACGCGGCAACGCGGGGCACACTGAAGCTTTCTTT

v_gene: TRBV12-5
j_gene: TRBJ2-1
d_gene: .
abundance: .
CDR3aa: CASGLVNNGRVPNNEQFF
CDR3nt: TGTGCTAGTGGTTTGGTTAATAATGGCAGGGTCCCAAACAATGAGCAGTTCTTC

v_gene: TRBV20-1
j_gene: TRBJ2-2
d_gene: .
abundance: .
CDR3aa: CSAGDTGELFF
CDR3nt: TGCAGTGCGGGGGACACCGGGGAGCTGTTTTTT

v_gene: TRBV12-3/TRBV12-4
j_gene: TRBJ2-2
d_gene: .
abundance: .
CDR3aa: CASSFPGELFF
CDR3nt: TGTGCCAGCAGTTTCCCCGGGGAGCTGTTTTTT

v_gene: TRBV9
j_gene: TRBJ2-4
d_gene: .
abundance: .
CDR3aa: CASSGTGRLKDIQYF
CDR3nt: TGTGCCAGCAGCGGTACCGGGAGATTAAAGGACATTCAGTACTTC

v_gene: TRBV29-1
j_gene: TRBJ2-5
d_gene: .
abundance: .
CDR3aa: CSVRYQETQYF
CDR3nt: TGCAGCGTTCGGTACCAAGAGACCCAGTACTTC

v_gene: TRBV6-5
j_gene: TRBJ2-3
d_gene: TRBD2
abundance: .
CDR3aa: CASRPGGDADTQYF
CDR3nt: TGTGCCAGCCGGCCGGGGGGGGATGCAGATACGCAGTATTTT

v_gene: TRBV6-2/TRBV6-3
j_gene: TRBJ1-1
d_gene: TRBD1
abundance: .
CDR3aa: CASSYNPDRMNTEAFF
CDR3nt: TGTGCCAGCAGTTACAATCCGGACAGGATGAACACTGAAGCTTTCTTT

v_gene: TRBV11-2
j_gene: TRBJ2-3
d_gene: .
abundance: .
CDR3aa: CASSLDSTDTQYF
CDR3nt: TGTGCCAGCAGCTTAGATAGCACAGATACGCAGTATTTT

v_gene: TRBV28
j_gene: TRBJ2-1
d_gene: .
abundance: .
CDR3aa: CASSLSWNEQFF
CDR3nt: TGTGCCAGCAGTTTGTCATGGAATGAGCAGTTCTTC

v_gene: TRBV11-2
j_gene: TRBJ1-2
d_gene: TRBD1
abundance: .
CDR3aa: CASSLDRAPLGYGYTF
CDR3nt: TGTGCCAGCAGCCTGGACAGGGCCCCGCTGGGGTATGGCTACACCTTC

v_gene: TRBV5-1
j_gene: TRBJ2-5
d_gene: .
abundance: .
CDR3aa: CASSSGALAGNPGETQYF
CDR3nt: TGCGCCAGCAGCTCTGGGGCTTTGGCAGGGAACCCAGGAGAGACCCAGTACTTC

v_gene: TRBV5-1
j_gene: TRBJ1-5
d_gene: TRBD1
abundance: .
CDR3aa: CASSPGQGYQPQHF
CDR3nt: TGCGCCAGCAGCCCCGGACAGGGGTATCAGCCCCAGCATTTT

v_gene: TRBV6-6
j_gene: TRBJ2-6
d_gene: .
abundance: .
CDR3aa: CASSEAMGGANVLTF
CDR3nt: TGTGCCAGCAGTGAGGCCATGGGTGGGGCCAACGTCCTGACTTTC

v_gene: TRBV19
j_gene: TRBJ2-5
d_gene: TRBD1
abundance: .
CDR3aa: CASSIQGVGQQETQYF
CDR3nt: TGTGCCAGTAGTATACAGGGGGTTGGTCAGCAAGAGACCCAGTACTTC

v_gene: TRBV18
j_gene: TRBJ2-3
d_gene: TRBD2
abundance: .
CDR3aa: CASSTSGGSDTQYF
CDR3nt: TGTGCCAGCTCGACTAGCGGGGGTTCAGATACGCAGTATTTT

v_gene: TRBV2
j_gene: TRBJ1-1
d_gene: .
abundance: few
CDR3aa: CASYGQLNTEAFF
CDR3nt: TGTGCCAGCTACGGACAGTTGAACACTGAAGCTTTCTTT

v_gene: TRBV4-1
j_gene: TRBJ1-2
d_gene: .
abundance: .
CDR3aa: CASRSAGEAGLGYTF
CDR3nt: TGCGCCAGCCGATCGGCGGGCGAGGCGGGGTTAGGCTACACCTTC

v_gene: TRBV29-1
j_gene: TRBJ2-1
d_gene: TRBD2
abundance: .
CDR3aa: CSVEDPGTSGGSYNEQFF
CDR3nt: TGCAGCGTTGAAGATCCCGGGACTAGCGGGGGGTCCTACAATGAGCAGTTCTTC

v_gene: TRBV10-2
j_gene: TRBJ1-2
d_gene: .
abundance: .
CDR3aa: CASSENYGYTF
CDR3nt: TGCGCCAGCAGTGAGAACTATGGCTACACCTTC

v_gene: TRBV29-1
j_gene: TRBJ2-1
d_gene: TRBD2
abundance: .
CDR3aa: CSVVAGGLYNEQFF
CDR3nt: TGCAGCGTTGTAGCGGGGGGGCTCTACAATGAGCAGTTCTTC

v_gene: TRBV3-1/TRBV3-2
j_gene: TRBJ1-2
d_gene: TRBD1
abundance: .
CDR3aa: CASSQDPDRVNGYTF
CDR3nt: TGTGCCAGCAGCCAAGACCCAGACAGGGTGAATGGCTACACCTTC

v_gene: TRBV20-1
j_gene: TRBJ1-2
d_gene: .
abundance: .
CDR3aa: CSASMQGGRGYTF
CDR3nt: TGCAGTGCTAGTATGCAGGGCGGGCGTGGCTACACCTTC

v_gene: TRBV7-2
j_gene: TRBJ1-2
d_gene: .
abundance: .
CDR3aa: CASSVENRGNGYTF
CDR3nt: TGTGCCAGCAGCGTAGAGAATCGTGGAAATGGCTACACCTTC

v_gene: TRBV12-3/TRBV12-4
j_gene: TRBJ1-2
d_gene: .
abundance: few
CDR3aa: CASSLTGHLHTF
CDR3nt: TGTGCCAGCAGTCTGACAGGCCACCTGCACACCTTC

v_gene: TRBV6-5
j_gene: TRBJ1-2
d_gene: TRBD1
abundance: .
CDR3aa: CASRTGRYGYTF
CDR3nt: TGTGCCAGCAGGACAGGGAGATATGGCTACACCTTC

v_gene: TRBV19
j_gene: TRBJ1-2
d_gene: .
abundance: .
CDR3aa: CASGRTARDGYTF
CDR3nt: TGTGCCAGTGGCCGGACAGCGAGGGATGGCTACACCTTC

v_gene: TRBV3-1/TRBV3-2
j_gene: TRBJ2-5
d_gene: .
abundance: .
CDR3aa: CASSQRQGQETQYF
CDR3nt: TGTGCCAGCAGCCAACGCCAGGGACAAGAGACCCAGTACTTC

v_gene: TRBV5-6
j_gene: TRBJ2-5
d_gene: .
abundance: .
CDR3aa: CASSSLETQYF
CDR3nt: TGTGCCAGCAGCTCCCTAGAGACCCAGTACTTC

v_gene: TRBV5-8
j_gene: TRBJ1-5
d_gene: .
abundance: few
CDR3aa: CASSKDYQPQHF
CDR3nt: TGTGCCAGCAGCAAGGATTACCAGCCCCAGCATTTT

v_gene: TRBV7-2
j_gene: TRBJ2-4
d_gene: TRBD2
abundance: .
CDR3aa: CASSLTSGGANGNIQYF
CDR3nt: TGTGCCAGCAGCTTAACTAGCGGGGGGGCCAATGGAAACATTCAGTACTTC

v_gene: TRBV7-2
j_gene: TRBJ1-3
d_gene: .
abundance: .
CDR3aa: CASSYGPVSGNTIYF
CDR3nt: TGTGCCAGCAGTTACGGACCGGTCTCTGGAAACACCATATATTTT

v_gene: TRBV10-3
j_gene: TRBJ2-1
d_gene: .
abundance: few
CDR3aa: CAISSGTSYNEQFF
CDR3nt: TGTGCCATCTCTTCCGGGACATCCTACAATGAGCAGTTCTTC

v_gene: TRBV18
j_gene: TRBJ2-3
d_gene: .
abundance: .
CDR3aa: CASSPARLQLGTDTQYF
CDR3nt: TGTGCCAGCTCACCCGCCCGCCTACAATTGGGCACAGATACGCAGTATTTT

v_gene: TRBV12-5
j_gene: TRBJ2-5
d_gene: TRBD1
abundance: .
CDR3aa: CASGLGDRAAETQYF
CDR3nt: TGTGCTAGTGGTTTGGGTGACAGGGCGGCAGAGACCCAGTACTTC

v_gene: TRBV28
j_gene: TRBJ1-1
d_gene: .
abundance: .
CDR3aa: CASMGPLNTEAFF
CDR3nt: TGTGCCAGCATGGGGCCGCTGAACACTGAAGCTTTCTTT

v_gene: TRBV28
j_gene: TRBJ1-4
d_gene: TRBD1
abundance: .
CDR3aa: CASRWTGEKLFF
CDR3nt: TGTGCCAGCAGGTGGACAGGGGAAAAACTGTTTTTT

v_gene: TRBV7-2
j_gene: TRBJ1-1
d_gene: .
abundance: .
CDR3aa: CASSLTIPGLPGKNTEAFF
CDR3nt: TGTGCCAGCAGCTTAACGATTCCGGGCCTACCCGGCAAGAACACTGAAGCTTTCTTT

v_gene: TRBV7-3
j_gene: TRBJ2-3
d_gene: .
abundance: .
CDR3aa: CASSQGQSTDTQYF
CDR3nt: TGTGCCAGCAGCCAAGGACAGAGCACAGATACGCAGTATTTT

v_gene: TRBV5-1
j_gene: TRBJ1-1
d_gene: TRBD1
abundance: few
CDR3aa: CASSPGQAGTEAFF
CDR3nt: TGCGCCAGCAGCCCCGGACAGGCGGGCACTGAAGCTTTCTTT